These 21 T cell receptor beta chains originate from one sample sequenced in a study of memory CD4+ T cells and cytomegalovirus serostatus. Sequencing used immunoSEQ multiplex PCR; TCRdb keeps in-frame clones, though not all of them. The sample consists of some 59,000 clones, 82% of them appearing once. Single viable CD3+CD4+CD8-CD45RO+ cells were sorted as the memory CD4+ T cells. The specimen sequenced was memory CD4+ T cells from blood. The receptors were sampled from an adult in good health and CMV-seronegative.

The chain links TRBV28 to TRBJ1-1; D call uncertain. Per the germline V gene, CDR1 is MDHEN and CDR2 is SYDVKM. With 3 bases removed from V and 4 bases from J, the gap between germline ends came to 24 bases. The CDR3 runs to 18 residues. The CDR3 bases are TGTGCCAGCAGTTTCCGGGCCGCGTCGGCCATAGCTGGCACTGAAGCTTTCTTT. Translation gives CASSFRAASAIAGTEAFF.

This rearrangement joins TRBV4-1 to TRBJ2-2; 14 bases map to TRBD2. Unmatched junction bases numbered 6, after V lost 1 base and J lost 5 bases. Germline CDR1 and CDR2: MGHRA and YSYEKL. CDR3 length: 18 residues. For the CDR3, the DNA is TGCGCCAGCAGCCAAGGGGGACTAGCGGGAGTGGGTACCGGGGAGCTGTTTTTT. It translates to CASSQGGLAGVGTGELFF.

The chain has TRBV4-2 and TRBJ1-3, with 7 bases fitting TRBD1. The germline CDR1 and CDR2 sequences are LGHNA and YNFKEQ. The CDR3 loop spans 14 amino acids. The V segment lost 3 bases and the J segment 4 bases; nucleotides outside the gene matches: 3. CDR3 loop: CASSQADRGNTIYF. Written as DNA, the CDR3 is TGTGCCAGCAGCCAGGCGGACAGGGGAAACACCATATATTTT.

The rearrangement links TRBV5-4 to TRBJ2-3; 7 bases align to TRBD1. V lost 2 bases, J lost 2 bases, and 2 bases stayed unmatched. Germline V gene sequence: CDR1 SGHNT, CDR2 YYREEE (reference sequence). The CDR3 loop spans 14 amino acids. CDR3 DNA sequence: TGTGCCAGCAGCTTACAGGGGTACACAGATACGCAGTATTTT. It is translated as CASSLQGYTDTQYF.

This clone was counted between two and nine times. The rearrangement uses TRBV27 and TRBJ1-4; the D gene is possibly TRBD1 (5 bases). The CDR3 is made up of 14 amino acids. Per germline, CDR1 MNHEY and CDR2 SMNVEV (reference sequence). The V end was cut by 5 bases, the J end by 6 bases, with 13 bases between. The CDR3 region is CASSPRRGDEKLFF. CDR3 coding DNA: TGTGCCAGCAGTCCCCGGAGGGGTGATGAAAAACTGTTTTTT.

This sequence joins TRBV5-5 and TRBJ2-2, with D unclear. Germline lookup yields CDR1 SGHKS and CDR2 YYEKEE (reference sequence). CDR3 size: 13 residues. V lost 2 bases and J lost 4, with 6 bases in between. CDR3 protein: CASSFGPTGELFF. CDR3 DNA: TGTGCCAGCAGCTTTGGGCCCACCGGGGAGCTGTTTTTT.

This sequence joins TRBV7-8 and TRBJ1-6, with D possibly being TRBD1 (6 bases). Germline V gene sequence: CDR1 SGHVS, CDR2 FQNEAQ. Trimming took off 5 bases at V and 0 bases at J, with 23 bases between the two ends. The CDR3 sequence is 20 residues long. CDR3 nucleotide sequence: TGTGCCAGCAGCGTTGGTACGGGACAAGCTTTAAGCTCCTATAATTCACCCCTCCACTTT. Translated: CASSVGTGQALSSYNSPLHF.

The chain recombines TRBV25-1 with TRBJ2-1; 9 nucleotides match TRBD2. The length of the CDR3 is 18 residues. The V and J ends lost 6 bases and 3 bases, in that order; junction bases with no gene match: 15. CDR1 and CDR2 (germline): MGHDK, SYGVNS. Here the CDR3 reads CASSPKVGREGNYNEQFF. As DNA, the CDR3 is TGTGCCAGCAGCCCCAAGGTAGGGCGGGAGGGAAACTACAATGAGCAGTTCTTC.

The chain employs TRBV11-2 and TRBJ2-5; D ambiguous. CDR3 size: 13 residues. Trimming removed 0 bases at V and 1 base at J, with 3 bases between. Germline loops: CDR1 SGHAT, CDR2 FQNNGV. The CDR3 is CASSLDPQETQYF. CDR3 DNA: TGTGCCAGCAGCTTAGACCCCCAAGAGACCCAGTACTTC. The entire variable domain, with the rest obtained from reference TRBV11-2 and TRBJ2-5, is as follows: EAGVAQSPRYKIIEKRQSVAFWCNPISGHATLYWYQQILGQGPKLLIQFQNNGVVDDSQLPKDRFSAERLKGVDSTLKIQPAKLEDSAVYLCASSLDPQETQYFGPGTRLLVL.

The CDR3 DNA is TGTGCCATCAGTGAATCGGGACTAGCGGGGACCACAGATACGCAGTATTTT. Its protein product is CAISESGLAGTTDTQYF. The chain uses TRBV10-3 and TRBJ2-3; 13 bases agree with TRBD2. This CDR3 has 17 amino acids. Trimming cost V 3 bases and J 2 bases; bases outside gene matches: 5. Germline V gives CDR1 ENHRY, CDR2 SYGVKD.

V is TRBV7-9 and J is TRBJ2-1; TRBD1 matches at 7 bases. Germline trimming cut 5 bases from V and 0 bases from J; bases unmatched to any gene: 4. Germline V lookup: CDR1 SEHNR, CDR2 FQNEAQ (reference sequence). The CDR3 contains 15 residues. DNA of the CDR3: TGTGCCAGCAGCGAGGGACAGACCTCCTACAATGAGCAGTTCTTC. It is translated as CASSEGQTSYNEQFF.

This chain joins TRBV11-3 and TRBJ2-3; no clear D. The V gene lost 5 bases and the J gene lost 4 bases, with 10 bases spanning the gap. The CDR3 spans 13 residues. Germline V gene lookup returns CDR1 SGHNT and CDR2 YENEEA. The CDR3 coding sequence is TGTGCCAGCAGCGCCTCGTTTTCAGATACGCAGTATTTT. It encodes CASSASFSDTQYF.

The genes are TRBV12-5 and TRBJ1-2; D perhaps matches TRBD1 (5 bases). The V end lost 4 bases, the J end lost 6 bases, and 18 bases lay between the germline ends. The CDR3 length is 15 residues. Per the germline V gene, CDR1 is LGHNT and CDR2 is FRNRAP. CDR3 sequence: CASGSYGALRHGYTF. CDR3 DNA sequence: TGTGCTAGTGGTTCTTATGGGGCCCTAAGGCATGGCTACACCTTC.

This clone was seen a few times. The chain couples TRBV6-6 to TRBJ1-1; D might be TRBD1 (6 bases). The CDR3 extends over 16 amino acids. V lost 6 bases, J lost 1 base, and 18 bases lay in between. Germline CDR1 MNHNY, CDR2 SVGAGI (reference sequence). In DNA, the CDR3 is TGTGCCAGCAGCCCCACGTGGGGGGGCGGGAACACTGAAGCTTTCTTT. Its protein is CASSPTWGGGNTEAFF.

A remark on this clone: Other nucleotide sequences in the sample specify the same CDR3. V and J are TRBV5-1 and TRBJ1-4; no clear D gene. Germline V lookup: CDR1 SGHRS, CDR2 YFSETQ. This CDR3 contains 13 residues. V was clipped by 2 bases and J by 8 bases, with 10 bases between them. CDR3 nucleotides: TGCGCCAGCAGCTTAGGAGAGGGCGAAAAACTGTTTTTT. It codes for CASSLGEGEKLFF.

This clone has a handful of counts. The genes are TRBV6-5 and TRBJ1-6, with 7 bases aligning to TRBD1. The trim removed 5 bases at V and 4 bases at J, leaving 5 bases unmatched. Germline CDR1 reads MNHEY; CDR2 reads SVGAGI. The CDR3 runs 15 residues. The CDR3 here is CASSRQGPYNSPLHF. DNA for the CDR3: TGTGCCAGCAGTCGACAGGGCCCATATAATTCACCCCTCCACTTT.

This rearrangement joins TRBV19 to TRBJ2-1; 9 positions match TRBD2. CDR1 LNHDA and CDR2 SQIVND come from the germline V gene (reference sequence). This CDR3 is built from 16 residues. Losses at the gene ends were 8 bases for V and 0 bases for J; bases not matched to a gene: 8. The CDR3 nucleotides are TGTGCCAGTGGCGGGGGGGACGCGAGCTCCTACAATGAGCAGTTCTTC. Its protein is CASGGGDASSYNEQFF.

The CDR3 nucleotides are TGTGCCAGCAGTTTTCGGGGGATCGCCGGGGAGCTGTTTTTT. It yields the protein CASSFRGIAGELFF. This chain links TRBV28 with TRBJ2-2, with D perhaps matching TRBD2 (6 bases). V was clipped by 3 bases and J by 6 bases, with 11 bases between them. CDR3 length: 14 residues. Germline values: CDR1 MDHEN, CDR2 SYDVKM.

A single count supports this clone. Mismatch with germline at one junction end may stem from a read error. The rearrangement uses TRBV5-1 and TRBJ2-7, with TRBD1 matching over 8 bases. The CDR3 runs 14 residues. CDR1 is SGHRS and CDR2 is YFSETQ in the germline V gene. Here the CDR3 reads CASSQLTGAYEQHF. The CDR3 nucleotides read TGCGCCAGCAGCCAGCTGACAGGGGCCTACGAGCAGCACTTC.

This chain uses TRBV27 with TRBJ1-4, with TRBD1 as a possible D gene (6 bases). The germline V gene has CDR1 MNHEY and CDR2 SMNVEV (reference sequence). This CDR3 has 16 amino acids. Trimming took 6 bases from V and 0 from J, leaving 14 bases between them. This CDR3 is CASRLGGVATNEKLFF. CDR3 bases: TGTGCCAGCAGGTTAGGGGGGGTTGCAACTAATGAAAAACTGTTTTTT.

The V and J genes are TRBV28 and TRBJ2-7, with D possibly TRBD1 on 6 matching bases. This CDR3 has 14 amino acids. Trimming removed 6 bases at V and 0 bases at J, with 12 bases between. Germline lookup yields CDR1 MDHEN and CDR2 SYDVKM. CDR3 DNA: TGTGCCAGCAGGTGGACAGTAAGCTCCTACGAGCAGTACTTC. Amino acid sequence: CASRWTVSSYEQYF.